This passage covers 27 T cell receptor beta chains from one sample sequenced in a study of shared clonotypes between healthy human individuals. Data came from immunoSEQ multiplex PCR; TCRdb stores just in-frame clones and leaves some out. The table records more than 1,200,000 clones, about 98.5% of them present only once. Sequenced: naive CD4+ T cells sorted from blood. The subset here: CD45RA+ positively selected. The receptors were gathered from a man aged 25-45 years in good health.

This chain connects TRBV5-1 to TRBJ2-7; weak D call: TRBD1 (6 bases). Germline-derived CDR1 and CDR2 are SGHRS and YFSETQ. The CDR3 length is 13 residues. V was pared by 4 bases and J by 2 bases, with 10 bases between. DNA for the CDR3: TGCGCCAGCAGCGTGGACAGAACCTACGAGCAGTACTTC. This translates into CASSVDRTYEQYF.

CDR3 amino acids: CASKVGSGSVGTQYF. In DNA form, the CDR3 reads TGTGCCAGCAAGGTCGGTAGCGGGAGCGTGGGTACGCAGTATTTT. The V and J genes are TRBV27 and TRBJ2-3; 9 positions agree with TRBD2. The CDR3 covers 15 residues. The ends lost 7 bases at V and 8 bases at J; junction bases unmatched: 13. The germline V gene encodes CDR1 MNHEY and CDR2 SMNVEV (reference sequence).

CDR3 DNA: TGTGCCAGCAGTGAAGGACGGATAGCTAACTATGGCTACACCTTC. Translating it yields CASSEGRIANYGYTF. The chain employs TRBV2 and TRBJ1-2; D unresolved. The CDR3 loop spans 15 amino acids. V was trimmed by 1 base and J by 0 bases, leaving 9 bases between them. Germline CDR1 reads SNHLY; CDR2 reads FYNNEI.

The chain employs TRBV10-3 and TRBJ2-1; 7 positions match TRBD1. Germline values: CDR1 ENHRY, CDR2 SYGVKD. V was clipped by 5 bases and J by 1 base; unmatched bases: 5. The CDR3 totals 15 residues. The CDR3 reads CAISNRDSSYNEQFF. The CDR3 nucleotides are TGTGCCATCAGTAACCGGGACAGTTCCTACAATGAGCAGTTCTTC.

This chain joins TRBV9 and TRBJ2-1, with D perhaps TRBD1 (5 bases). CDR1 is SGDLS, CDR2 YYNGEE, per germline. CDR3 length: 14 amino acids. Trimming stripped 2 bases from V and 5 bases from J, with 11 bases between. CDR3 in DNA: TGTGCCAGCAGCGTCCAGGGAAACAACAATGAGCAGTTCTTC. It is translated as CASSVQGNNNEQFF. The full variable domain, rest sourced from reference TRBV9 and TRBJ2-1, is DSGVTQTPKHLITATGQRVTLRCSPRSGDLSVYWYQQSLDQGLQFLIQYYNGEERAKGNILERFSAQQFPDLHSELNLSSLELGDSALYFCASSVQGNNNEQFFGPGTRLTVL.

The rearrangement uses TRBV29-1 and TRBJ2-1, with no clear D. Germline V gene data show CDR1 as SQVTM and CDR2 as ANQGSEA. CDR3 length: 15 amino acids. Deletions cut 5 bases from V and 6 bases from J, with 20 bases between. CDR3 coding DNA: TGCAGCGTTAGGGAACTCCATCGAAACGGCAATGAGCAGTTCTTC. This gives the protein CSVRELHRNGNEQFF.

Only one count was recorded for this clone. The chain carries TRBV7-4 and TRBJ2-7; D possibly corresponds to TRBD2 (5 bases). V gave up 0 bases and J gave up 2 bases, with 8 bases separating them. The CDR3 is made up of 14 amino acids. The germline CDR1 and CDR2 sequences are SGHVT and SQSDAQ. CDR3 sequence (DNA): TGTGCCAGCAGCTTAGCGCTCGGGACCTACGAGCAGTACTTC. Translation gives CASSLALGTYEQYF.

The rearrangement links TRBV28 to TRBJ2-1; D possibly corresponds to TRBD1 (5 bases). The CDR3 is made up of 15 amino acids. Germline CDR1 reads MDHEN; CDR2 reads SYDVKM. With 5 bases removed from V and 4 bases from J, the gap between germline ends came to 15 bases. The CDR3 DNA is TGTGCCAGCAGTAATAGACAGTTAACATACAATGAGCAGTTCTTC. It is translated as CASSNRQLTYNEQFF.

The count of this clone is one. This chain joins TRBV7-3 and TRBJ2-5; 7 bases align to TRBD2. The CDR3 consists of 15 residues. The V gene end was trimmed by 5 bases and the J gene end by 2 bases; junction bases not matched to a gene: 8. Per germline, CDR1 SGHTA and CDR2 FQGTGA. CDR3 nucleotides: TGTGCCAGCAGCCAAGGGACTAACAAACAAGAGACCCAGTACTTC. Translation: CASSQGTNKQETQYF.

Only one count was recorded for this clone. This CDR3 is also generated by other DNA sequences in the sample. This sequence joins TRBV5-1 and TRBJ1-1, with D uncertain. This CDR3 spans 13 amino acids. Germline CDR1 SGHRS, CDR2 YFSETQ. The ends were cut back, 5 bases at V and 1 base at J, with 9 bases in the middle. The CDR3 loop reads CASSRRENTEAFF. CDR3 sequence (DNA): TGCGCCAGCAGTCGACGGGAGAACACTGAAGCTTTCTTT.

The V call is TRBV5-1, the J call TRBJ2-3; 7 bases agree with TRBD1. CDR3 length equals 14 residues. V was pared by 4 bases and J by 0 bases, with 2 bases of the junction left unmatched. The germline V gene encodes CDR1 SGHRS and CDR2 YFSETQ. As DNA, the CDR3 is TGCGCCAGCAGCAAACAGGGGAGCACAGATACGCAGTATTTT. This translates into CASSKQGSTDTQYF.

The rearrangement links TRBV5-1 to TRBJ1-1, with D hard to call. Trimming stripped 2 bases from V and 7 bases from J, with 6 bases between. Per the germline V gene, CDR1 is SGHRS and CDR2 is YFSETQ. The CDR3 sequence is 11 residues long. This CDR3 is CASSLGIEAFF. The CDR3 coding sequence is TGCGCCAGCAGCTTAGGAATTGAAGCTTTCTTT.

The rearrangement links TRBV2 to TRBJ2-7, with TRBD2 as a possible D gene (5 bases). Trimming took 6 bases from V and 5 from J, leaving 14 bases between them. The CDR3 length is 13 residues. The germline V gene encodes CDR1 SNHLY and CDR2 FYNNEI. CDR3 sequence: CASREVPRNEQYF. As DNA, the CDR3 is TGTGCCAGCAGGGAGGTACCGAGGAACGAGCAGTACTTC.

The chain joins TRBV5-1 to TRBJ2-7, with a weak D call TRBD1 (5 bases). The CDR3 is made up of 15 amino acids. V shed 4 bases and J shed 3 bases, with 17 bases lying between them. Germline lookup yields CDR1 SGHRS and CDR2 YFSETQ. The CDR3 protein is CASSERRDSFYEQYF. The DNA of the CDR3 is TGCGCCAGCAGCGAGAGAAGAGACAGCTTCTACGAGCAGTACTTC.

The chain has TRBV28 and TRBJ2-5; 8 positions agree with TRBD2. There are 17 residues in the CDR3. Germline trimming cut 3 bases from V and 5 bases from J; bases unmatched to any gene: 14. From germline, CDR1 is MDHEN and CDR2 SYDVKM. The CDR3 protein is CASSLYHGQRESETQYF. The CDR3 DNA follows: TGTGCCAGCAGTTTGTACCATGGACAGCGGGAGTCGGAGACCCAGTACTTC.

In this sample, this clone turned up once. This rearrangement joins TRBV14 to TRBJ2-2; D perhaps matches TRBD2 (5 bases). The V end lost 0 bases, the J end lost 1 base, and 9 bases lay between the germline ends. CDR3 length: 16 residues. The germline V gene encodes CDR1 SGHDN and CDR2 FVKESK. The CDR3 reads CASSQDLARNTGELFF. CDR3 bases: TGTGCCAGCAGCCAAGACTTAGCGAGGAACACCGGGGAGCTGTTTTTT.

The chain recombines TRBV6-7 with TRBJ2-3; 13 bases fit TRBD2. TRBV6-7 has ORF status, its function being uncertain. The CDR3 covers 17 residues. The V gene end was trimmed by 3 bases and the J gene end by 5 bases; junction bases not matched to a gene: 8. Written as DNA, the CDR3 is TGTGCCAGCAGTTATCCCGGACTAGCGGGAGTTGGAGATACGCAGTATTTT. This gives the protein CASSYPGLAGVGDTQYF.

V is TRBV6-6 and J is TRBJ1-2, with 7 bases that match TRBD1. The CDR3 has 14 amino acids. V was clipped by 7 bases and J by 0 bases; unmatched bases: 5. Germline V gene data show CDR1 as MNHNY and CDR2 as SVGAGI (reference sequence). CDR3 coding DNA: TGTGCCAGCACTATGGACAGGACTAACTATGGCTACACCTTC. It yields the protein CASTMDRTNYGYTF.

The rearrangement uses TRBV4-2 and TRBJ1-3; weak D call: TRBD1 (5 bases). The CDR3 consists of 16 residues. The V gene's germline CDR1 is LGHNA and CDR2 YNFKEQ. Trimming pared 0 bases from V and 8 bases from J, leaving 17 bases between. The CDR3 DNA sequence: TGTGCCAGCAGCCAAGATTCCAGGCAGCCCAGGGACACCATATATTTT. As protein: CASSQDSRQPRDTIYF.

This chain links TRBV28 with TRBJ2-1, with a tentative D call TRBD1 (6 bases). V was shortened by 7 bases and J by 4 bases, with 20 bases between the two germline ends. Germline CDR1 reads MDHEN; CDR2 reads SYDVKM. The CDR3 is 16 amino acids. CDR3 nucleotides: TGTGCCAGCATCTCTGGGGGCAGTCCAGGGTACAATGAGCAGTTCTTC. It yields the protein CASISGGSPGYNEQFF.

J is TRBJ2-7 and V is TRBV5-1; unclear D gene. V lost 0 bases and J 0 bases, leaving 10 bases between the germline ends. The CDR3 consists of 15 residues. The V gene's germline CDR1 is SGHRS and CDR2 YFSETQ. This CDR3 reads CASSLGPLLSYEQYF. The DNA of the CDR3 is TGCGCCAGCAGCTTGGGACCGCTCCTCTCCTACGAGCAGTACTTC.

This rearrangement joins TRBV7-9 to TRBJ2-3; D might be TRBD1 (5 bases). Trimming stripped 7 bases from V and 2 bases from J, with 25 bases between. The germline V gene encodes CDR1 SEHNR and CDR2 FQNEAQ (reference sequence). The CDR3 totals 18 residues. CDR3 nucleotide sequence: TGTGCCAGCACCCCACCCCCGAATGTGCAGGGCGACACAGATACGCAGTATTTT. Encoded protein: CASTPPPNVQGDTDTQYF.

The DNA of the CDR3 is TGTGCCAGCGAGGGCGGGGAGCTGTTTTTT. As protein: CASEGGELFF. This chain links TRBV28 with TRBJ2-2; D is perhaps TRBD2 (5 bases). The germline V gene encodes CDR1 MDHEN and CDR2 SYDVKM. The CDR3 covers 10 residues. The V gene lost 8 bases and the J gene lost 7 bases, with 5 bases spanning the gap.

This chain uses TRBV28 with TRBJ2-2, with 7 bases aligning to TRBD1. The CDR3 runs to 15 residues. Germline CDR1 reads MDHEN; CDR2 reads SYDVKM. The J segment lost 5 bases and the V segment lost 5 bases, leaving 8 bases of the junction unmatched. The DNA of the CDR3 is TGTGCCAGCAGTCCTCGACAGGGTCGGACCGGGGAGCTGTTTTTT. Protein product: CASSPRQGRTGELFF. Together with reference TRBV28 and TRBJ2-2, the CDR3 gives the full variable domain: DVKVTQSSRYLVKRTGEKVFLECVQDMDHENMFWYRQDPGLGLRLIYFSYDVKMKEKGDIPEGYSVSREKKERFSLILESASTNQTSMYLCASSPRQGRTGELFFGEGSRLTVL.

The chain has TRBV4-3 and TRBJ2-1; D not certain. V was cut by 0 bases and J by 8 bases, with 14 bases left in between. There are 15 residues in the CDR3. Germline V gene sequence: CDR1 LGHNA, CDR2 YSLEER. The CDR3 spells CASSQDRVQGYEQFF. The CDR3, as DNA: TGCGCCAGCAGCCAAGATAGAGTACAAGGCTATGAGCAGTTCTTC.

The rearrangement links TRBV18 to TRBJ1-1, with D perhaps TRBD1 (6 bases). V lost 3 bases to trimming and J lost 4 bases, with 12 bases between them. Per the germline V gene, CDR1 is KGHSH and CDR2 is LQKENI. The CDR3 length is 14 residues. The CDR3: CASSPSGEGTEAFF. CDR3 DNA: TGTGCCAGCTCACCGTCAGGGGAGGGCACTGAAGCTTTCTTT.

The gene calls are TRBV27 and TRBJ1-5; possibly TRBD1 for D (5 bases). The CDR3 is made up of 13 amino acids. With 3 bases removed from V and 6 bases from J, the gap between germline ends came to 9 bases. Germline V gene sequence: CDR1 MNHEY, CDR2 SMNVEV (reference sequence). CDR3 sequence reads: CASSFAGSQPQHF. The DNA for the CDR3 is TGTGCCAGCAGTTTCGCAGGGAGTCAGCCCCAGCATTTT.